The present entry profiles one TCR beta chain with its context. This sample is drawn from a study of shared clonotypes between healthy human individuals. TCRdb keeps only in-frame clones here, not all; method: immunoSEQ multiplex PCR. The table shows 97,000 or so clones, with approximately 44% occurring only once. The germline gives CDR1 SGHRS, CDR2 YFSETQ. The CDR3 consists of 11 residues. V is TRBV5-1 and J is TRBJ2-5; D may be TRBD2 (5 bases). Near its end, the DNA agrees better with TRBJ2-7, so the J call may be wrong. The sequenced sample was PBMCs. The origin of this receptor is a woman aged 40 to 50 in good health. Some clones in this sample may be carry-over from other donors' samples. CDR3 in DNA: TGCGCCAGCAGCGCCGGGGTCGAGCAGTACTTC. Translation: CASSAGVEQYF.